What follows describes a single TCR beta chain. Its target is unknown. These data come from a study of cytomegalovirus exposure and HLA in healthy donors. Primers included in the PCR were 60 Vbeta and 13 Jbeta primers. Data came from immunoSEQ multiplex PCR; TCRdb stores just in-frame clones and leaves some out. This sample carries 95,000 to 100,000 clones, 76% of them seen once, and the ten largest clones take roughly 2%. Looked up from germline, CDR1 is SGHRS and CDR2 is YFSETQ. Trimming stripped 3 bases from V and 5 bases from J, with 23 bases between. This CDR3 spans 17 amino acids. Regarding the study as a whole: Later findings reportedly placed an Asian-associated ancestry cluster below the approximately 620-donor mean for N-insertions.

This rearrangement joins TRBV5-1 to TRBJ2-5, with a tentative D call TRBD2 (6 bases). Specimen: PBMCs. This TCR derives from a man aged 35-49 years in good health and CMV-seronegative. The CDR3 loop reads CASSSESGYKGWETQYF. CDR3 coding DNA: TGCGCCAGCAGCTCGGAAAGCGGGTACAAGGGGTGGGAGACCCAGTACTTC.